The clone carrying this TCR beta chain was observed a few times. Its antigen is currently unknown. This sample was included in a study of vaccination and CD4 T cells after COVID-19. As to treatment: roughly 11-day PBMC culture with coronavirus spike peptide pools or control peptides (ViraFEST assay). Sequenced with the Oncomine TCR Beta short-read assay was DNA taken from cultured CD4+ T cells. The authors extracted genomic DNA from cultured CD4+ T cells. TCRdb itself ran the PCR reads through MiXCR, one entry per CDR3 protein. The sample carries 13,000 to 15,000 distinct CDR3 sequences, about 60% recorded once. Trimming took 1 base from V and 3 from J, leaving 13 bases between them. Germline lookup yields CDR1 LGHNA and CDR2 YNFKEQ. This CDR3 comprises 16 residues.

The chain uses TRBV4-2 and TRBJ1-5; D uncertain. Sequencing was done on a sample of CD4+ T cells from blood, cultured in vitro. The receptor's source is a human donor who had recovered from COVID-19. The CDR3 loop is CASSQASVGNNQPQHF. CDR3 nucleotide sequence: TGTGCCAGCAGCCAAGCTTCGGTCGGCAACAATCAGCCCCAGCATTTT.